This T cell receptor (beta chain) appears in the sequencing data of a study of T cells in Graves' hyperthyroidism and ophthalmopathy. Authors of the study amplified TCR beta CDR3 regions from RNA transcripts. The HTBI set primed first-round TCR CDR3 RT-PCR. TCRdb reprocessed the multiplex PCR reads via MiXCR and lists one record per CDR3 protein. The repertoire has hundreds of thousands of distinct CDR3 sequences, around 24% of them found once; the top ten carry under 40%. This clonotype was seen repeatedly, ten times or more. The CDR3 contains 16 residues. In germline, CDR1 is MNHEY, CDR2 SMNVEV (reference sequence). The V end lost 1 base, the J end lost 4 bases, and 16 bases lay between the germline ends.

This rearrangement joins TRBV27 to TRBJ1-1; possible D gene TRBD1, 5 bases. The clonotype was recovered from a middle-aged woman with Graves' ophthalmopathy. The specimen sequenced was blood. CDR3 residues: CASSLLGSAQGTEAFF. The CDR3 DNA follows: TGTGCCAGCAGTTTATTAGGTTCGGCCCAGGGCACTGAAGCTTTCTTT.